The 24 T cell receptor beta chains in this list originate from one sample, sequenced in a study of cytomegalovirus exposure and HLA in healthy donors. Clones were read by immunoSEQ multiplex PCR, and TCRdb kept only the in-frame ones, dropping some. The profile covers around 180,000 clones, with about 83% appearing a single time and about 1.5% taken by the ten largest. Material: PBMCs. The source is a woman aged 18-30 years in good health and CMV-seronegative.

This clone occurred once. The chain employs TRBV6-1 and TRBJ1-2; D unclear. The CDR3 runs 14 residues. The ends were cut back, 2 bases at V and 4 bases at J, with 11 bases in the middle. Looked up from germline, CDR1 is MNHNS and CDR2 is SASEGT. The DNA for the CDR3 is TGTGCCAGCAGTGAAATCAGTGATTTCTATGGCTACACCTTC. Its protein is CASSEISDFYGYTF.

This clone was counted a few times. V is TRBV5-1 and J is TRBJ1-1; 11 nucleotides line up with TRBD1. With V trimmed by 3 bases and J by 7 bases, 2 bases remained unmatched. This CDR3 is built from 13 residues. Germline-derived CDR1 and CDR2 are SGHRS and YFSETQ. The CDR3 DNA follows: TGCGCCAGCAGCTCGGGGACAGGGGGTGAAGCTTTCTTT. Its translation is CASSSGTGGEAFF.

CDR3 sequence (DNA): TGTGCCAGCAGCCAAGGGCCCAGCGGGGGGATTTCCGGGACCCAGTACTTC. Amino acids: CASSQGPSGGISGTQYF. This chain joins TRBV4-2 and TRBJ2-5, with 9 bases aligning to TRBD2. The CDR3 is made up of 17 amino acids. Germline V gene data show CDR1 as LGHNA and CDR2 as YNFKEQ. V lost 1 base, J lost 7 bases, and 13 bases stayed unmatched.

CDR3 in DNA: TGCGCCAGCAGTGAGTCGCGGGGGGGGTTCTACGAGCAGTACTTC. Its protein is CASSESRGGFYEQYF. V and J are TRBV10-1 and TRBJ2-7; 9 bases fit TRBD2. The germline gives CDR1 WNHNN, CDR2 SYGVQD (reference sequence). The CDR3 covers 15 residues. Trimming at V came to 0 bases and at J to 3 bases, leaving 3 bases not matched to a gene.

This clone has more than one count but fewer than ten. The chain recombines TRBV4-2 with TRBJ2-5, with 11 bases identical to TRBD2. CDR3 length: 18 amino acids. Germline V gene lookup returns CDR1 LGHNA and CDR2 YNFKEQ. J gave up 3 bases and V 0 bases, and 9 bases lay outside the gene matches. CDR3 sequence (DNA): TGTGCCAGCAGCCAAGAATTAGCGGGGGGGCCGGAGAAAGAGACCCAGTACTTC. Translation gives CASSQELAGGPEKETQYF.

This sequence joins TRBV7-9 and TRBJ2-3; 7 positions match TRBD2. The CDR3 extends over 17 amino acids. Germline V gives CDR1 SEHNR, CDR2 FQNEAQ (reference sequence). The junction had 11 bases not matched to a gene; V was cut back by 1 base and J by 4 bases. CDR3 amino acids: CASSLDSPGTNADTQYF. The CDR3 DNA sequence: TGTGCCAGCAGCTTAGACTCCCCCGGGACTAATGCAGATACGCAGTATTTT.

The DNA of the CDR3 is TGTGCCAGCGGGAGGTCTACTGAAGCTTTCTTT. Amino acid sequence: CASGRSTEAFF. This sequence joins TRBV6-1 and TRBJ1-1; unclear D gene. V was clipped by 8 bases and J by 5 bases, with 9 bases between them. Germline V lookup: CDR1 MNHNS, CDR2 SASEGT. This CDR3 is built from 11 residues.

This chain uses TRBV4-1 with TRBJ1-6; D call uncertain. Germline CDR1 MGHRA, CDR2 YSYEKL. This CDR3 comprises 15 residues. V was pared by 3 bases and J by 9 bases, with 15 bases between. The CDR3: CASSHLRAEGSPLHF. The DNA of the CDR3 is TGCGCCAGCAGCCACTTGCGGGCCGAGGGTTCACCCCTCCACTTT.

J is TRBJ2-7 and V is TRBV5-1, with 12 positions matching TRBD2. The CDR3 has 16 residues. With 1 base clipped from V and 2 bases from J, the junction kept 4 bases outside the gene matches. Germline CDR1 and CDR2: SGHRS and YFSETQ. The CDR3 sequence is CASSLSSSGRAYEQYF. The CDR3, as DNA: TGCGCCAGCAGCTTGTCCTCTAGCGGGAGGGCCTACGAGCAGTACTTC.

V usage is TRBV12-5 and J usage is TRBJ1-5; TRBD1 agrees at 7 bases. With V trimmed by 2 bases and J by 2 bases, 3 bases remained unmatched. Germline CDR1 LGHNT, CDR2 FRNRAP. The CDR3 totals 15 residues. CDR3 sequence (DNA): TGTGCTAGTGGTTTGAGACAGGGAGGCAATCAGCCCCAGCATTTT. The encoded protein is CASGLRQGGNQPQHF.

V and J are TRBV25-1 and TRBJ1-4, with D perhaps TRBD1 (6 bases). The CDR3 totals 18 residues. Trimming removed 4 bases from V and 0 bases from J, with 18 bases in between. Germline V gene lookup returns CDR1 MGHDK and CDR2 SYGVNS. The chain's CDR3 is CASSARTDPNATNEKLFF. In DNA form, the CDR3 reads TGTGCCAGCAGTGCCCGGACAGACCCTAATGCAACTAATGAAAAACTGTTTTTT.

This clone was counted a few times. The chain uses TRBV25-1 and TRBJ1-5; 7 nucleotides agree with TRBD1. The germline gives CDR1 MGHDK, CDR2 SYGVNS. This CDR3 has 15 amino acids. With V trimmed by 3 bases and J by 4 bases, 6 bases remained unmatched. CDR3 sequence reads: CASSDSTGRNQPQHF. In DNA, the CDR3 is TGTGCCAGCAGTGACTCGACAGGGAGGAATCAGCCCCAGCATTTT.

The rearrangement uses TRBV25-1 and TRBJ2-1; 12 nucleotides line up with TRBD2. The CDR3 is 17 residues long. CDR1 MGHDK and CDR2 SYGVNS come from the germline V gene. V dropped 4 bases and J dropped 6; count of bases not matched to a gene: 10. The CDR3 loop reads CASSATSGSSFPNEQFF. Here the CDR3 DNA reads TGTGCCAGCAGTGCGACTAGCGGGAGTAGCTTCCCCAATGAGCAGTTCTTC.

The genes are TRBV11-2 and TRBJ2-3; 11 bases agree with TRBD2. CDR1 and CDR2 from the germline V gene are SGHAT and FQNNGV. V lost 2 bases and J lost 4; bases outside the gene matches: 2. This CDR3 region has 15 residues. CDR3 DNA sequence: TGTGCCAGCAGCTTATCGGGACTAGCGGCAGATACGCAGTATTTT. This gives the protein CASSLSGLAADTQYF.

This sequence joins TRBV7-9 and TRBJ1-1, with 9 bases aligning to TRBD1. The V and J ends lost 6 bases and 1 base, in that order; junction bases with no gene match: 6. The CDR3 runs 15 residues. In germline, CDR1 is SEHNR, CDR2 FQNEAQ (reference sequence). CDR3 DNA: TGTGCCAGCAGATACGGGACAGGGCCGAACACTGAAGCTTTCTTT. This sequence encodes CASRYGTGPNTEAFF.

V usage is TRBV7-9 and J usage is TRBJ2-7; TRBD1 is a possible D gene (6 bases). Germline V gene sequence: CDR1 SEHNR, CDR2 FQNEAQ (reference sequence). This CDR3 spans 16 amino acids. V was shortened by 4 bases and J by 3 bases, with 19 bases between the two germline ends. This CDR3 is CASSSAGVRGYYEQYF. CDR3 nucleotide sequence: TGTGCCAGCAGCTCAGCCGGGGTCAGGGGATACTACGAGCAGTACTTC.

Only one count was recorded for this clone. V usage is TRBV7-3 and J usage is TRBJ2-2; maybe TRBD2 (6 bases). Per the germline V gene, CDR1 is SGHTA and CDR2 is FQGTGA. The germline V and J ends were trimmed by 4 bases and 2 bases, with 8 bases remaining between them. The length of the CDR3 is 14 residues. The CDR3 coding sequence is TGTGCCAGCAGCTCGGGACTCAACACCGGGGAGCTGTTTTTT. Its translation is CASSSGLNTGELFF.

V and J are TRBV4-2 and TRBJ1-2; perhaps TRBD1 as D (6 bases). The ends were cut back, 3 bases at V and 0 bases at J, with 17 bases in the middle. This CDR3 has 17 amino acids. Per germline, CDR1 LGHNA and CDR2 YNFKEQ. The CDR3 sequence: CASSHPMRGATNYGYTF. The CDR3 DNA is TGTGCCAGCAGCCATCCTATGCGGGGGGCGACTAACTATGGCTACACCTTC.

The chain links TRBV27 to TRBJ2-1; D might be TRBD1 (6 bases). Between the trimmed V and J ends, which lost 1 base and 6 bases, there was a span of 22 bases. This CDR3 region has 18 residues. Per the germline V gene, CDR1 is MNHEY and CDR2 is SMNVEV (reference sequence). The CDR3 nucleotides are TGTGCCAGCAGTTTATTCCCCCCAGGGGCGGTTATGGGCAATGAGCAGTTCTTC. It is translated as CASSLFPPGAVMGNEQFF.

This chain connects TRBV11-1 to TRBJ1-2; TRBD1 matches at 7 bases. V lost 5 bases, J lost 4 bases, and 4 bases stayed unmatched. CDR1 is SGHAT and CDR2 is FQDESV in the germline V gene (reference sequence). The CDR3 is made up of 13 amino acids. CDR3 sequence: CASSARDSYGYTF. The DNA for the CDR3 is TGTGCCAGCAGCGCCCGGGACAGCTATGGCTACACCTTC.

The V call is TRBV5-4, the J call TRBJ2-3, with 9 bases lining up with TRBD1. The CDR3 is 13 residues long. The trim removed 7 bases at V and 3 bases at J, leaving 3 bases unmatched. The germline V gene has CDR1 SGHNT and CDR2 YYREEE (reference sequence). The CDR3 spells CASATGGTDTQYF. The CDR3, as DNA: TGTGCCAGCGCGACAGGGGGAACAGATACGCAGTATTTT.

J is TRBJ2-3 and V is TRBV27; 11 positions agree with TRBD2. CDR1 MNHEY and CDR2 SMNVEV come from the germline V gene (reference sequence). J lost 3 bases, V lost 3 bases, and 5 bases had no gene match. The CDR3 is made up of 16 amino acids. The CDR3 bases are TGTGCCAGCAGTTTCCTCCTAGCGGGGGGTACAGATACGCAGTATTTT. Protein: CASSFLLAGGTDTQYF.

The V gene is TRBV19, the J gene TRBJ1-6; TRBD1 matches at 10 bases. Germline CDR1 is LNHDA and CDR2 is SQIVND (reference sequence). The CDR3 has 14 amino acids. The ends lost 4 bases at V and 8 bases at J; junction bases unmatched: 2. CDR3 region: CASSRDRGYSPLHF. The CDR3 nucleotides are TGTGCCAGTAGTAGGGACAGGGGATATTCACCCCTCCACTTT.

The chain carries TRBV5-1 and TRBJ2-5; TRBD2 aligns across 12 bases. The CDR3 sequence is 16 residues long. V dropped 2 bases and J dropped 2; count of bases not matched to a gene: 4. The germline V gene encodes CDR1 SGHRS and CDR2 YFSETQ. As DNA, the CDR3 is TGCGCCAGCAGCTTCAGACTAGCGGGGGAGCAAGAGACCCAGTACTTC. Translated: CASSFRLAGEQETQYF.